Listed below are T cell receptor beta chains from one sample, sequenced in a study of cytomegalovirus exposure and HLA in healthy donors. Profiled with immunoSEQ multiplex PCR; TCRdb holds only in-frame clones, not every one. The table has 270,000 or so clones, approximately 90% seen once. What was sequenced was PBMCs. These TCRs come from a man aged 40-55 years in good health and CMV-seropositive. CDR3s include the opening cysteine and the closing phenylalanine or tryptophan. D genes are given only for firm matches. Size tells how often a clone was seen (once, few, many) or the class of an expanded clone, and some rows leave it out.

CASREGLGSSYEQYF	TGCGCCAGCAGGGAAGGACTAGGATCCTCCTACGAGCAGTACTTC	TRBJ2-7	-	TRBD2	TRBV10-2
CASSPRQGAYNEQFF	TGTGCCAGCTCTCCTAGACAGGGGGCCTACAATGAGCAGTTCTTC	TRBJ2-1	-	TRBD1	TRBV18
CASSQDRISYEQYF	TGCGCCAGCAGCCAGGACAGAATCTCCTACGAGCAGTACTTC	TRBJ2-7	-	-	TRBV4-1
CSVGTSNYEQYF	TGCAGCGTGGGGACTAGCAACTACGAGCAGTACTTC	TRBJ2-7	-	TRBD2	TRBV29-1
CASSLAGRTEQYF	TGTGCCAGCAGCTTAGCCGGGAGGACCGAGCAGTACTTC	TRBJ2-7	-	TRBD2	TRBV7-7
CASSPGLAPYNEQFF	TGTGCCAGCAGCCCAGGACTAGCCCCCTACAATGAGCAGTTCTTC	TRBJ2-1	-	TRBD2	TRBV7-3
CASRSGLPLTDTQYF	TGCGCCAGCAGGTCGGGACTCCCACTCACAGATACGCAGTATTTT	TRBJ2-3	-	-	TRBV5-1
CASSSHRPGASSGNTIYF	TGTGCCAGCAGCTCCCACCGCCCAGGGGCCAGCTCTGGAAACACCATATATTTT	TRBJ1-3	-	-	TRBV11-3
CAPRGGLFF	TGTGCCCCAAGAGGTGGACTGTTTTTT	TRBJ1-4	few	-	TRBV2
CSAAPTSGNEQFF	TGCAGCGCTGCTCCGACTAGCGGCAATGAGCAGTTCTTC	TRBJ2-1	once	TRBD2	TRBV29-1
CASSWWSGGTGELFF	TGTGCCAGTAGTTGGTGGAGCGGGGGCACCGGGGAGCTGTTTTTT	TRBJ2-2	-	TRBD2	TRBV19
CASSPAQGINQPQHF	TGTGCCAGCAGCCCCGCACAGGGTATCAATCAGCCCCAGCATTTT	TRBJ1-5	once	-	TRBV28
CASSLLAGDSYEQYF	TGCGCCAGCAGCCTACTAGCGGGGGACTCCTACGAGCAGTACTTC	TRBJ2-7	few	TRBD2	TRBV4-3
CASSQEREAVSDTQYF	TGTGCCAGCAGCCAAGAGCGGGAGGCCGTTTCAGATACGCAGTATTTT	TRBJ2-3	-	TRBD2	TRBV14
CASSRRDRDYNEQFF	TGTGCCAGCAGTCGTAGGGACAGGGACTACAATGAGCAGTTCTTC	TRBJ2-1	-	TRBD1	TRBV7-8
CASSIQRAGGTDTQYF	TGTGCCAGTAGTATTCAAAGAGCGGGAGGCACAGATACGCAGTATTTT	TRBJ2-3	-	TRBD2	TRBV19
CASSQEQGALDTQYF	TGTGCCAGCAGCCAAGAACAGGGGGCATTAGATACGCAGTATTTT	TRBJ2-3	-	TRBD1	TRBV7-3
CASSFSLFSRTSGRGEQYF	TGTGCCAGCAGTTTCTCTCTCTTCTCCAGGACTAGCGGGAGGGGTGAGCAGTACTTC	TRBJ2-7	-	TRBD2	TRBV28
CASSRARSEQFF	TGTGCCAGCAGTCGAGCTCGGAGTGAGCAGTTCTTC	TRBJ2-1	-	-	TRBV27
CASSLRVQGAGELFF	TGTGCCAGCAGCTTAAGGGTACAGGGGGCCGGGGAGCTGTTTTTT	TRBJ2-2	once	TRBD1	TRBV7-9
CASSKPRDSGANVLTF	TGTGCCAGCAGCAAACCGCGGGACTCTGGGGCCAACGTCCTGACTTTC	TRBJ2-6	-	-	TRBV21-1
CASSVGSSGRSEQFF	TGTGCCAGCAGCGTAGGTTCTAGCGGGAGGAGTGAGCAGTTCTTC	TRBJ2-1	-	TRBD2	TRBV9
CASSLVRGSNEKLFF	TGTGCCAGCTCCCTCGTCAGGGGTTCTAATGAAAAACTGTTTTTT	TRBJ1-4	-	-	TRBV7-8
CASSHATGERSEKLFF	TGTGCCAGCAGCCATGCCACAGGGGAACGTAGTGAAAAACTGTTTTTT	TRBJ1-4	-	TRBD1	TRBV14
CASSRSAAGVEGEQYF	TGCGCCAGCAGCCGTTCAGCAGCGGGAGTTGAAGGCGAGCAGTACTTC	TRBJ2-7	once	TRBD2	TRBV4-1
CASKDSAATEAFF	TGCGCCAGCAAAGACTCGGCCGCCACTGAAGCTTTCTTT	TRBJ1-1	-	-	TRBV5-1
CASSLYAGGAYGYTF	TGTGCCAGCAGTTTATATGCTGGGGGGGCCTATGGCTACACCTTC	TRBJ1-2	-	-	TRBV27
CASSQETQYF	TGTGCCAGCAGCCAGGAGACCCAGTACTTC	TRBJ2-5	-	-	TRBV7-9
CASSWAGSNQPQHF	TGTGCCAGCAGCTGGGCAGGCAGCAATCAGCCCCAGCATTTT	TRBJ1-5	-	-	TRBV28
CASSFDDRTNTEAFF	TGTGCCAGCAGTTTCGACGACAGGACGAACACTGAAGCTTTCTTT	TRBJ1-1	-	-	TRBV28
CAISASDNTDTQYF	TGTGCCATCAGTGCCAGCGATAACACAGATACGCAGTATTTT	TRBJ2-3	-	-	TRBV10-3
CASSPTGSGNQPQHF	TGTGCCAGCAGCCCGACAGGGAGCGGCAATCAGCCCCAGCATTTT	TRBJ1-5	-	TRBD1	TRBV16
CASSRRGPPYGYTF	TGTGCCAGCAGTCGCAGGGGACCCCCCTATGGCTACACCTTC	TRBJ1-2	-	-	TRBV28
CASSSTSGSYEQYF	TGTGCCAGCAGCTCGACTAGCGGGAGCTACGAGCAGTACTTC	TRBJ2-7	-	TRBD2	TRBV7-2
CASTGDTEAFF	TGTGCCTCGACAGGGGATACTGAAGCTTTCTTT	TRBJ1-1	once	TRBD1	TRBV19
CASSSDSAARVQETQYF	TGTGCCAGCAGCTCTGACAGTGCGGCCCGGGTCCAAGAGACCCAGTACTTC	TRBJ2-5	-	-	TRBV7-9
CASSLSIQGLDEKLFF	TGTGCCAGCAGTTTATCGATACAGGGGTTAGATGAAAAACTGTTTTTT	TRBJ1-4	-	TRBD1	TRBV27
CASSLYLETGELFF	TGTGCCAGCAGTTTATATCTGGAGACCGGGGAGCTGTTTTTT	TRBJ2-2	-	-	TRBV27
CASETSGNPDTQYF	TGTGCCAGCGAGACTAGCGGGAACCCAGATACGCAGTATTTT	TRBJ2-3	-	TRBD2	TRBV28
CASSHGTVRGGYTF	TGCGCCAGCAGCCACGGGACAGTACGAGGTGGCTACACCTTC	TRBJ1-2	-	TRBD1	TRBV4-1
CASSPRGRRNTEAFF	TGTGCCAGCAGCCCCAGGGGCAGGCGGAACACTGAAGCTTTCTTT	TRBJ1-1	-	-	TRBV7-9